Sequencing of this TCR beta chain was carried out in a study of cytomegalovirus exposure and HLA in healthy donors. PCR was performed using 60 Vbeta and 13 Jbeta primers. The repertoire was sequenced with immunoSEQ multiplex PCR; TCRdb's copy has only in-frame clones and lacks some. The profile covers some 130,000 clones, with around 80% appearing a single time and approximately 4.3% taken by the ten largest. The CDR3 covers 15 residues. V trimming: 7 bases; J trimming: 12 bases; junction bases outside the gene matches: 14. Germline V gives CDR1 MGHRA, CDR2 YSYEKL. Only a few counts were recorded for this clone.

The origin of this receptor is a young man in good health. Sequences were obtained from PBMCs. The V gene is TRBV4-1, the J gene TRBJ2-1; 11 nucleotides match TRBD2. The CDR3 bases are TGCGCCAGCAATGGGGCGACTAGCGGGGATTTTGGGCAGTTCTTC. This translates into CASNGATSGDFGQFF.